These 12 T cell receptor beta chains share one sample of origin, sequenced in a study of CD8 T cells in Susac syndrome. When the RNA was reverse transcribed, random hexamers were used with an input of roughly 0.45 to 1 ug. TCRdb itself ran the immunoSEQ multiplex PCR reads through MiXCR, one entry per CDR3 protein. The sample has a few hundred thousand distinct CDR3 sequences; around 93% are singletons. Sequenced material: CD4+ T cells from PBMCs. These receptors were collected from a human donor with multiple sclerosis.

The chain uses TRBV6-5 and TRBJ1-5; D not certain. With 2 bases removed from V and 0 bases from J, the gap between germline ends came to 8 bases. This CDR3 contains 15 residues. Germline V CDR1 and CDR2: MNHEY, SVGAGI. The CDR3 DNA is TGTGCCAGCAGTTACGGCAGGAATAGCAATCAGCCCCAGCATTTT. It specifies CASSYGRNSNQPQHF.

The CDR3 bases are TGTGCCACCAGCAGGGCAGGGGGCCCTACCACTGAAGCTTTCTTT. Protein sequence: CATSRAGGPTTEAFF. The chain recombines TRBV15 with TRBJ1-1, with 8 bases that match TRBD1. V lost 3 bases to trimming and J lost 4 bases; unmatched junction nucleotides: 7. The CDR3 extends over 15 amino acids. Germline assignment: CDR1 LNHNV and CDR2 YYDKDF (reference sequence).

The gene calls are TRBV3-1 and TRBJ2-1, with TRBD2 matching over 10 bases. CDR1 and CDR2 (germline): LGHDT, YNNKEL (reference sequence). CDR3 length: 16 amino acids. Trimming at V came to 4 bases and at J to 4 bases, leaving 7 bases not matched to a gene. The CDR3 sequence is CASSRFASGGYNEQFF. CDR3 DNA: TGTGCCAGCAGCCGTTTCGCTAGCGGGGGTTACAATGAGCAGTTCTTC.

Written as DNA, the CDR3 is TGTGCCAGCAGCCCTAACCCGACGGGGTTTCGCACAGATACGCAGTATTTT. This gives the protein CASSPNPTGFRTDTQYF. This chain uses TRBV9 with TRBJ2-3; D is possibly TRBD2 (5 bases). V lost 4 bases, J lost 1 base, and 19 bases lay in between. CDR3 length: 17 residues. Per germline, CDR1 SGDLS and CDR2 YYNGEE.

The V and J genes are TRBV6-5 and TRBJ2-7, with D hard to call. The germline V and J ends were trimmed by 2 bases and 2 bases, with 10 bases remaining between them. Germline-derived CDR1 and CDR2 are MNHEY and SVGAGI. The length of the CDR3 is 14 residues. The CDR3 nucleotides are TGTGCCAGCAGTTACGATGGGTTTCCCTACGAGCAGTACTTC. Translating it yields CASSYDGFPYEQYF.

The CDR3 DNA reads TGTGCCAGCAGTTATCGACAGGGCCCTCAGCCCCAGCATTTT. Amino acid sequence: CASSYRQGPQPQHF. The J gene is TRBJ1-5, the V gene TRBV27, with 7 bases lining up with TRBD1. Germline CDR1 reads MNHEY; CDR2 reads SMNVEV (reference sequence). This CDR3 spans 14 amino acids. With V trimmed by 4 bases and J by 6 bases, 6 bases remained unmatched.

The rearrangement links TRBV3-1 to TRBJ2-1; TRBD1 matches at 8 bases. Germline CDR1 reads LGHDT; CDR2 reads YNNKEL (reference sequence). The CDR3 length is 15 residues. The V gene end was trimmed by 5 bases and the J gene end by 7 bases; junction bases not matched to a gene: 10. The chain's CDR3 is CASSGGTGPRNEQFF. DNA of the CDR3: TGTGCCAGCAGCGGCGGGACAGGTCCTAGGAATGAGCAGTTCTTC.

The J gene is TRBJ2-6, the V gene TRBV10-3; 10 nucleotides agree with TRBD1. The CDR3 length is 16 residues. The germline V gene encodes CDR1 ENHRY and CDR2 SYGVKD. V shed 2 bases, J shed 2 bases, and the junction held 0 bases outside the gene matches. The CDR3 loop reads CAISEGQGAGANVLTF. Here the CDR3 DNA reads TGTGCCATCAGTGAGGGACAGGGGGCTGGGGCCAACGTCCTGACTTTC.

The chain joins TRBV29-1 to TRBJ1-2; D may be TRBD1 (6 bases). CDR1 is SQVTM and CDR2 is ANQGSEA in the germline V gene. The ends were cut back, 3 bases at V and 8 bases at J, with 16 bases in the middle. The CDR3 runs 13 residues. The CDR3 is CSVDRGGARGYTF. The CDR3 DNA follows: TGCAGCGTTGACAGGGGAGGAGCGCGAGGCTACACCTTC.

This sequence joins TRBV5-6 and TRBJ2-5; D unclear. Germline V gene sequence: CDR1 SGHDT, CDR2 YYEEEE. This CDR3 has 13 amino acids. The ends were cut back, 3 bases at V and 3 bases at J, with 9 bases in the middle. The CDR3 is CASSSGPEETQYF. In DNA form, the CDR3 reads TGTGCCAGCAGCTCGGGCCCCGAAGAGACCCAGTACTTC. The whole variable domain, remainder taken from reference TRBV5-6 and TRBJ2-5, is DAGVTQSPTHLIKTRGQQVTLRCSPKSGHDTVSWYQQALGQGPQFIFQYYEEEERQRGNFPDRFSGHQFPNYSSELNVNALLLGDSALYLCASSSGPEETQYFGPGTRLLVL.

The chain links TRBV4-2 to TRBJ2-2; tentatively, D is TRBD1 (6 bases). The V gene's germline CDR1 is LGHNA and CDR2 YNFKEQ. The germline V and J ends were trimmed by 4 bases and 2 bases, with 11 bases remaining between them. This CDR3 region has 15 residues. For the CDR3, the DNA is TGTGCCAGCAGCCCGTGGACAGCAAACACCGGGGAGCTGTTTTTT. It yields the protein CASSPWTANTGELFF.

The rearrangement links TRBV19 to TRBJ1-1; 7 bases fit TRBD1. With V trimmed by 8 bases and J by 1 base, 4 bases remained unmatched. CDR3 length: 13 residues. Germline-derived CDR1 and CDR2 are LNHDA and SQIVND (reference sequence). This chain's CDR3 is CASRDSGNTEAFF. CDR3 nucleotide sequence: TGTGCCAGTCGGGACAGTGGGAACACTGAAGCTTTCTTT.